A single T cell receptor beta chain is shown here with its context. What it recognizes is unknown. This specimen comes from a study of cytomegalovirus exposure and HLA in healthy donors. Looking at the study overall: An earlier analysis found around 120 million unique TCR beta sequences from approximately 200 million T cells. A data release that came early held approximately 85 million unique TCRs from HLA-typed donors. Study-level results: The classifier reportedly diagnosed cytomegalovirus status with high specificity and sensitivity.

These donors counted as nominally healthy when sampled, but unrecorded immune exposures were likely. Per germline, CDR1 SGDLS and CDR2 YYNGEE. The CDR3 runs to 14 residues. V was pared by 4 bases and J by 5 bases, with 15 bases between. The study ran its PCR with 60 Vbeta and 13 Jbeta primers. Method: immunoSEQ multiplex PCR; TCRdb's copy keeps in-frame clones and lacks some. The table lists around 140,000 clones, 80% of them singletons. The sample consisted of PBMCs. This clonotype originated in a man aged 40-49 years in good health and CMV-seronegative. V gene TRBV9 combines with J gene TRBJ2-5; weak D call: TRBD2 (7 bases). CDR3: CASSQAGAQETQYF. Written as DNA, the CDR3 is TGTGCCAGCAGCCAGGCGGGGGCCCAGGAGACCCAGTACTTC.